This T cell receptor beta chain was identified during a study of blood T cell repertoires in COVID-19. Original processing methods: How many nucleated cells were present was estimated from reference gene primer amplification. The data were produced by immunoSEQ multiplex PCR, yet TCRdb's version contains in-frame clones alone and is incomplete. That table gives V, J and clone size, and the DNA gave D and trimming. Of a few hundred thousand clones listed, about 92% were seen once; the top ten hold approximately 17%. This CDR3 has 15 residues. CDR1 and CDR2 (germline): KGHDR, SFDVKD. Points on this clone: One end of the junction fails to match germline, which may point to a read error.

Ages ranged from about 18 to 89 years, with residence in about 23 US areas. The sequenced material came from PBMCs or T cells enriched from blood (not recorded which). The rearrangement uses TRBV24-1 and TRBJ1-2; 10 nucleotides line up with TRBD1. This TCR was recovered from a woman aged 30 to 39 who had recovered from COVID-19. CDR3 sequence (DNA): TGTGCCACCAGTGGTTTGGGACAGGGGAACTATGGCTACACCTTC. The encoded protein is CATSGLGQGNYGYTF.